The next 10 T cell receptor beta chains were all read from a single sample in a study of monozygotic twins with inflammatory bowel disease. With the 5' RACE reads reprocessed, TCRdb shows one record per CDR3 protein and no DNA. This table lists about 160,000 distinct CDR3 sequences. Sequenced sample: blood. These receptors originate from a human donor with ulcerative colitis or Crohn's disease, or a healthy co-twin of an affected twin (not recorded which).

V and J are TRBV27 and TRBJ2-1. This CDR3 comprises 16 residues. Germline V CDR1 and CDR2: MNHEY, SMNVEV (reference sequence). The CDR3 protein is CASSLSVGSSYNEQFF.

The chain couples TRBV7-6 to TRBJ2-2. The CDR3 loop spans 14 amino acids. Germline CDR1 is SGHVS and CDR2 is FNYEAQ. CDR3 amino acids: CASSSGFVTGELFF.

This sequence joins TRBV11-1 and TRBJ2-1; TCRdb's D gene call, TRBD1, goes unchecked for lack of DNA. This CDR3 comprises 18 residues. Germline V gene lookup returns CDR1 SGHAT and CDR2 FQDESV (reference sequence). CDR3 sequence: CASSLILGSWTAYNEQFF.

This chain links TRBV2 with TRBJ2-1. The CDR3 loop spans 14 amino acids. CDR1 and CDR2 from the germline V gene are SNHLY and FYNNEI. Here the CDR3 reads CASSVSTVYNEQFF.

The gene calls are TRBV27 and TRBJ2-4; TCRdb's assignment of TRBD1 cannot be checked, as there is no DNA. Germline V gene data show CDR1 as MNHEY and CDR2 as SMNVEV (reference sequence). The CDR3 loop spans 14 amino acids. CDR3 sequence: CASSLRQGRGIQYF.

This chain joins TRBV20-1 and TRBJ1-1. CDR1 DFQATT and CDR2 SNEGSKA come from the germline V gene (reference sequence). The CDR3 runs 15 residues. The chain's CDR3 is CSASLGPQGRTEAFF.

This sequence joins TRBV18 and TRBJ2-2; TCRdb returns TRBD1, unconfirmable since there is no DNA. Germline values: CDR1 KGHSH, CDR2 LQKENI. CDR3 length: 12 amino acids. CDR3: CAGRGDTGELFF.

The V and J genes are TRBV5-1 and TRBJ2-7; TCRdb proposes TRBD1, but this gene call is untestable without DNA. CDR1 and CDR2 (germline): SGHRS, YFSETQ. CDR3 size: 15 residues. The CDR3 sequence is CASSSGTGEPYEQYF.

The V gene is TRBV7-4, the J gene TRBJ2-1; the D call from TCRdb, TRBD2, cannot be confirmed without DNA. The CDR3 sequence is 17 residues long. The germline gives CDR1 SGHVT, CDR2 SQSDAQ. The CDR3 region is CASSLVAYGRIYNEQFF.

The J gene is TRBJ2-2, the V gene TRBV2; the TRBD2 assignment by TCRdb is unverifiable without DNA. Germline lookup yields CDR1 SNHLY and CDR2 FYNNEI. The CDR3 has 19 amino acids. The CDR3 spells CASSEASLAGGPYTGELFF. The entire variable domain, with the rest obtained from reference TRBV2 and TRBJ2-2, is as follows: EPEVTQTPSHQVTQMGQEVILRCVPISNHLYFYWYRQILGQKVEFLVSFYNNEISEKSEIFDDQFSVERPDGSNFTLKIRSTKLEDSAMYFCASSEASLAGGPYTGELFFGEGSRLTVL.